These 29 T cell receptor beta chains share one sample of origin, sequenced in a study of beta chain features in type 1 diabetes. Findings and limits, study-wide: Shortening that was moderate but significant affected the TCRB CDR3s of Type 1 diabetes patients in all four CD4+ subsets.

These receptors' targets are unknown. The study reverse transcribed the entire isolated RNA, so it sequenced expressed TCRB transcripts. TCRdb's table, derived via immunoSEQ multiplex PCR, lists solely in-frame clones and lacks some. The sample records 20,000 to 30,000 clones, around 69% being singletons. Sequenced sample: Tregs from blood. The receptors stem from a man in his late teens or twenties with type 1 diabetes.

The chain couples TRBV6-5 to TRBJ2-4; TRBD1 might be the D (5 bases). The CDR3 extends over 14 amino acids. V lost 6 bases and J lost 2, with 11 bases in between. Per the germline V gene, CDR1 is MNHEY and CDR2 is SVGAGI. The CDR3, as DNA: TGTGCCAGCAGCGCAGGGTATCCCAAAAACATTCAGTACTTC. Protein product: CASSAGYPKNIQYF.

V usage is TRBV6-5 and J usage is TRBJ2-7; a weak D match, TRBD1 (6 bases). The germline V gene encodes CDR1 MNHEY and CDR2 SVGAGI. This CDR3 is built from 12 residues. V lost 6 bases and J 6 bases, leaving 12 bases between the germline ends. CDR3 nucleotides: TGTGCCAGCAGGCTTACAGGGCGCGAGCAGTACTTC. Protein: CASRLTGREQYF.

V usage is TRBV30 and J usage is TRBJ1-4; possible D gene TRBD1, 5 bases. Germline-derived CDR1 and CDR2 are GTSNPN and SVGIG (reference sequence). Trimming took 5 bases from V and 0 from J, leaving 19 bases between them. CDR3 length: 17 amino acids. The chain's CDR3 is CAWSGPPGFATNEKLFF. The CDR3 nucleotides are TGTGCCTGGTCCGGACCCCCAGGGTTTGCAACTAATGAAAAACTGTTTTTT.

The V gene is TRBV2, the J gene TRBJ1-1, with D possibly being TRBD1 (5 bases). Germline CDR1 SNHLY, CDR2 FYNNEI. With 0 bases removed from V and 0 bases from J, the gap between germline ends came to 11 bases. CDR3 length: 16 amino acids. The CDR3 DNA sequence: TGTGCCAGCAGTGAAGCGGGTGGGGCTATGAACACTGAAGCTTTCTTT. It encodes CASSEAGGAMNTEAFF.

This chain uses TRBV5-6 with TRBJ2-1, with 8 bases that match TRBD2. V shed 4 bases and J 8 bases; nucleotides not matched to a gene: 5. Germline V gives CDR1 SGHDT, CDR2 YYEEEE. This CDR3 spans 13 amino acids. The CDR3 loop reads CASSPGLGYEQFF. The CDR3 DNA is TGTGCCAGCAGCCCGGGACTAGGGTATGAGCAGTTCTTC.

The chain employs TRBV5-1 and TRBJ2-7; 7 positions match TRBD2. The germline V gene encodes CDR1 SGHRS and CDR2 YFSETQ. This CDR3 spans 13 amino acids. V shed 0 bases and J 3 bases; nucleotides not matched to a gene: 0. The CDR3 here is CASSLASGYEQYF. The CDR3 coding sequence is TGCGCCAGCAGCTTGGCTAGCGGCTACGAGCAGTACTTC.

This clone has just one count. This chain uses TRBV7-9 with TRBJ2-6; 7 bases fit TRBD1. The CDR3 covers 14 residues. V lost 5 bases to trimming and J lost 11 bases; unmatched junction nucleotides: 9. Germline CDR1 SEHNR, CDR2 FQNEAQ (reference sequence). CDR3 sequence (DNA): TGTGCCAGCAGCCCTTTACAGGGGTTCGACGTCCTGACTTTC. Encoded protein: CASSPLQGFDVLTF.

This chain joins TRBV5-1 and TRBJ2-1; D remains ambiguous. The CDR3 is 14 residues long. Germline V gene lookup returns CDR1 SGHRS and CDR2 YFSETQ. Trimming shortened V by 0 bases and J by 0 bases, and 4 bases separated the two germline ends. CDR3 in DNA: TGCGCCAGCAGCTTGGACGGCTCCTACAATGAGCAGTTCTTC. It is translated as CASSLDGSYNEQFF.

CDR3 loop: CASSQTFTTGAYNEQFF. Here the CDR3 DNA reads TGTGCCAGCAGCCAAACTTTCACTACGGGAGCTTACAATGAGCAGTTCTTC. V and J are TRBV4-2 and TRBJ2-1, with TRBD2 as a possible D gene (6 bases). Germline V gene sequence: CDR1 LGHNA, CDR2 YNFKEQ. Trimming pared 2 bases from V and 4 bases from J, leaving 18 bases between. This CDR3 is 17 amino acids long.

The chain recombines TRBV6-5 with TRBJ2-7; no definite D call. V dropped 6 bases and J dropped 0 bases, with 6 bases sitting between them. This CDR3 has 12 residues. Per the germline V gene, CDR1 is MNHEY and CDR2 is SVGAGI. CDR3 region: CASRRNSYEQYF. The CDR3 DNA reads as TGTGCCAGCAGGCGAAACTCCTACGAGCAGTACTTC.

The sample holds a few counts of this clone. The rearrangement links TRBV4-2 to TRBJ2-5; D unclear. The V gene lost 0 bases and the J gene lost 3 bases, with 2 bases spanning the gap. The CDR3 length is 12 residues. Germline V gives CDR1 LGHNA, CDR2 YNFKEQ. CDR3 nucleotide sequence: TGTGCCAGCAGCCAAGACAAAGAGACCCAGTACTTC. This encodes CASSQDKETQYF.

The CDR3 sequence: CASSQSASTDTQYF. Written as DNA, the CDR3 is TGCGCCAGCAGTCAATCGGCCAGCACAGATACGCAGTATTTT. J is TRBJ2-3 and V is TRBV23-1, with unresolved D. TRBV23-1 is reported as an ORF; its role is uncertain. V was shortened by 0 bases and J by 0 bases, with 4 bases between the two germline ends. CDR3 length: 14 amino acids.

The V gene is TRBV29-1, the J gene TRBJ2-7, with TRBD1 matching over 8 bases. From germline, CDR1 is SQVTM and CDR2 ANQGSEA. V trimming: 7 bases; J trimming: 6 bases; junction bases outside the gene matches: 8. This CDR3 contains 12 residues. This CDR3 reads CSAGWTGSEQYF. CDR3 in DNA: TGCAGCGCCGGATGGACAGGGAGCGAGCAGTACTTC.

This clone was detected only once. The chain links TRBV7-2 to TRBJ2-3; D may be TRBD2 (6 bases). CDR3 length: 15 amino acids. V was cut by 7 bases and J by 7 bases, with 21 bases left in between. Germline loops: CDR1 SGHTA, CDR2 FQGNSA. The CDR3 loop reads CASTDDPGVGYTQYF. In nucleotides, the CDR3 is TGTGCCAGCACCGACGACCCGGGAGTAGGATATACGCAGTATTTT. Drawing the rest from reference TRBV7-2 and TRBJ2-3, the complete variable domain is GAGVSQSPSNKVTEKGKDVELRCDPISGHTALYWYRQSLGQGLEFLIYFQGNSAPDKSGLPSDRFSAERTGGSVSTLTIQRTQQEDSAVYLCASTDDPGVGYTQYFGPGTRLTVL.

CDR3: CASSPRPRDRSYTF. CDR3 nucleotides: TGTGCCAGCAGCCCCAGGCCCCGGGACAGGAGCTACACCTTC. The rearrangement links TRBV7-9 to TRBJ1-2; TRBD1 agrees at 8 bases. Germline assignment: CDR1 SEHNR and CDR2 FQNEAQ (reference sequence). The CDR3 is 14 amino acids. The V and J ends lost 5 bases and 9 bases, in that order; junction bases with no gene match: 11.

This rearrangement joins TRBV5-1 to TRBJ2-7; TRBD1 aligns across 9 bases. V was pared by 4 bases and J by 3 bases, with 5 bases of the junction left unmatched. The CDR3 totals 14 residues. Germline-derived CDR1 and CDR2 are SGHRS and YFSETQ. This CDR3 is CASSPGTGRYEQYF. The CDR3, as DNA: TGCGCCAGCAGCCCCGGGACAGGGCGCTACGAGCAGTACTTC.

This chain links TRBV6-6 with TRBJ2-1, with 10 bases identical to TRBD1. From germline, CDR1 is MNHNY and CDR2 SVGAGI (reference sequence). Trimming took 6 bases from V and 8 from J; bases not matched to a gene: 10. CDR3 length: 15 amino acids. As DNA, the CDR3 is TGTGCCAGCAGGCTCTCGGGACAGGGGTCCGATGAGCAGTTCTTC. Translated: CASRLSGQGSDEQFF.

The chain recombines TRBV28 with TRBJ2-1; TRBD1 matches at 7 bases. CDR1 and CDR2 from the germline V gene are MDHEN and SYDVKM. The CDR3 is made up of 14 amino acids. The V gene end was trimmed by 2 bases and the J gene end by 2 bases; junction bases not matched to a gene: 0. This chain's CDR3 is CASSLQGAYNEQFF. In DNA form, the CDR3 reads TGTGCCAGCAGTTTACAGGGGGCCTACAATGAGCAGTTCTTC.

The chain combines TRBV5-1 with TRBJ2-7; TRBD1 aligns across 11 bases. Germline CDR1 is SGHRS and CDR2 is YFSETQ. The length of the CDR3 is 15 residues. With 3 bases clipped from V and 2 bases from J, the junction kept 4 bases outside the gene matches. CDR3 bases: TGCGCCAGCAGCTGGGGACAGGGGGTAGCCTACGAGCAGTACTTC. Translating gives CASSWGQGVAYEQYF.

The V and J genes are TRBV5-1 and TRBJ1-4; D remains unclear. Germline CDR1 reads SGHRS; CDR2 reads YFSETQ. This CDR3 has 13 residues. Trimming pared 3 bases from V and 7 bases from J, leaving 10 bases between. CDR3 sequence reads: CASSSTRSEKLFF. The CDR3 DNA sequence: TGCGCCAGCAGCTCGACTAGGAGTGAAAAACTGTTTTTT.

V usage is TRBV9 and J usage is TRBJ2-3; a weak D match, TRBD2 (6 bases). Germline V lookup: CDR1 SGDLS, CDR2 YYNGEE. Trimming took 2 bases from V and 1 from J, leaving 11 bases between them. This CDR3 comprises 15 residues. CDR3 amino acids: CASSVRGGGTDTQYF. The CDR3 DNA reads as TGTGCCAGCAGCGTCAGAGGAGGGGGCACAGATACGCAGTATTTT.

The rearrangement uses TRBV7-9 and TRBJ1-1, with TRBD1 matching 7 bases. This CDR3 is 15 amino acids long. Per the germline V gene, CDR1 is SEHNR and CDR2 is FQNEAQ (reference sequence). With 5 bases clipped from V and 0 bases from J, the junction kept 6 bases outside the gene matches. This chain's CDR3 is CASSRQGLMNTEAFF. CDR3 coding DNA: TGTGCCAGCAGCCGACAGGGCTTAATGAACACTGAAGCTTTCTTT.

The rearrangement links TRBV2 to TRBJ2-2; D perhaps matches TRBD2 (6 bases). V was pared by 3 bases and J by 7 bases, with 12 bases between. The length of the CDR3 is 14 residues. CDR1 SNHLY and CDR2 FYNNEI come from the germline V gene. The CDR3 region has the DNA TGTGCCAGCAGTGATCTCCTGGGGGGCGGGGAGCTGTTTTTT. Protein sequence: CASSDLLGGGELFF.

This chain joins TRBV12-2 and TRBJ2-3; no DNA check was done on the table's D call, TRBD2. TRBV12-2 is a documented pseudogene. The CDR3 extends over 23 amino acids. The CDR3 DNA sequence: TGTGCAAGTCGCTTAGAGACCCTCACTAGCGGGGGGGGCGAGGACTTGGGCACAGATACGCAGTATTTT. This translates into CASRLETLTSGGGEDLGTDTQYF.

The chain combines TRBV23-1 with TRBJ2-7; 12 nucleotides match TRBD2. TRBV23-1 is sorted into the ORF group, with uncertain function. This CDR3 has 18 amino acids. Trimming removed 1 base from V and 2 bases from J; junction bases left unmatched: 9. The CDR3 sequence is CASSQLTSGGISAYEQYF. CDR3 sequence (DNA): TGCGCCAGCAGTCAATTGACTAGCGGGGGAATAAGCGCCTACGAGCAGTACTTC.

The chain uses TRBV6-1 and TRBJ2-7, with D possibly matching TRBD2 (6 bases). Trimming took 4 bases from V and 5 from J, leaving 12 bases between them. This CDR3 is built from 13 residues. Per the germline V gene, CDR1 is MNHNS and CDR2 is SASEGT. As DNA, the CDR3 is TGTGCCAGCAGTGGGACTAATGTCAACGAGCAGTACTTC. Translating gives CASSGTNVNEQYF.

CDR3 DNA: TGTGCCAGCAGCTTAGTGGAGTATAGCAATCAGCCCCAGCATTTT. Its protein product is CASSLVEYSNQPQHF. The chain recombines TRBV7-2 with TRBJ1-5; D call uncertain. The germline gives CDR1 SGHTA, CDR2 FQGNSA. The V gene lost 1 base and the J gene lost 0 bases, with 7 bases spanning the gap. CDR3 length: 15 amino acids.

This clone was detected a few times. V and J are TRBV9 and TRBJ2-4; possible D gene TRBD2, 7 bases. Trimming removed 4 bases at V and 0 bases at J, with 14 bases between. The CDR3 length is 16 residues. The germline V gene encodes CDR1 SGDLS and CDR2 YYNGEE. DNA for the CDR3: TGTGCCAGCAGCCCCCGGGGGGCACTAGCCAAAAACATTCAGTACTTC. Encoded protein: CASSPRGALAKNIQYF.

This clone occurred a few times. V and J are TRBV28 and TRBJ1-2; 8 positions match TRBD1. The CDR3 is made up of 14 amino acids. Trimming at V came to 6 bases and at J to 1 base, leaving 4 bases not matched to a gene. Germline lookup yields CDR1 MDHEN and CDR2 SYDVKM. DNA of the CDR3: TGTGCCAGCAGGCGGACAGGGCTTAACTATGGCTACACCTTC. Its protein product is CASRRTGLNYGYTF.